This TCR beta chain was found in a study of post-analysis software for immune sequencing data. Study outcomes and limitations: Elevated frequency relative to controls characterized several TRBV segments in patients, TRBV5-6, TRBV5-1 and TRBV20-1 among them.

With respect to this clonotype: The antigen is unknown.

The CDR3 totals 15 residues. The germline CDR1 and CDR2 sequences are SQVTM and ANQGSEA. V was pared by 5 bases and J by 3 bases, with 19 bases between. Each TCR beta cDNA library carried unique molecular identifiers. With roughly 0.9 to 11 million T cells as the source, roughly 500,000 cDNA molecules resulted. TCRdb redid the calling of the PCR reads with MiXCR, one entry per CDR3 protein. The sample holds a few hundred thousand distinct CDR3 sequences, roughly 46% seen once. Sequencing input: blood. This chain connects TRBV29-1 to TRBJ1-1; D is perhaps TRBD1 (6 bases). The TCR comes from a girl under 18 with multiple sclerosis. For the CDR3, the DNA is TGCAGCGTTTGGGAAAGGGACAACTTATACACTGAAGCTTTCTTT. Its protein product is CSVWERDNLYTEAFF.